The 19 T cell receptor beta chains reported below all come from one sample, sequenced in a study of cytomegalovirus exposure and HLA in healthy donors. The assay was immunoSEQ multiplex PCR, and TCRdb's table has in-frame clones only and misses some. This table has roughly 56,000 clones, 91% appearing once. Material for sequencing was PBMCs. Every receptor here comes from a woman aged 25 to 39 in good health and CMV-seronegative.

V usage is TRBV29-1 and J usage is TRBJ2-1; 11 bases agree with TRBD2. CDR3 length equals 13 residues. Trimming took 4 bases from V and 8 from J; bases not matched to a gene: 4. Germline CDR1 reads SQVTM; CDR2 reads ANQGSEA. The CDR3 protein is CSVALAGGYEQFF. In DNA, the CDR3 is TGCAGCGTTGCTCTAGCGGGAGGCTATGAGCAGTTCTTC.

The V gene is TRBV19, the J gene TRBJ2-3; 14 nucleotides line up with TRBD2. The germline gives CDR1 LNHDA, CDR2 SQIVND (reference sequence). This CDR3 contains 15 residues. The V gene end was trimmed by 7 bases and the J gene end by 4 bases; junction bases not matched to a gene: 4. DNA of the CDR3: TGTGCCAGTATAGGGACTAGCGGGAGCCCAGATACGCAGTATTTT. Translation gives CASIGTSGSPDTQYF.

The chain combines TRBV5-1 with TRBJ1-5; no definite D call. Trimming removed 0 bases from V and 7 bases from J, with 11 bases in between. This CDR3 is built from 14 residues. Germline loops: CDR1 SGHRS, CDR2 YFSETQ. The DNA of the CDR3 is TGCGCCAGCAGCTTGGGCGAACGGGAACAGCCCCAGCATTTT. Residues: CASSLGEREQPQHF.

The gene calls are TRBV2 and TRBJ1-1; 8 positions agree with TRBD1. V trimming: 4 bases; J trimming: 3 bases; junction bases outside the gene matches: 7. This CDR3 region has 15 residues. Germline V CDR1 and CDR2: SNHLY, FYNNEI. CDR3 coding DNA: TGTGCCAGCAGTGGACAGGGGACCTCCCACACTGAAGCTTTCTTT. Residues: CASSGQGTSHTEAFF.

The chain's CDR3 is CASASRGPEMNEQFF. As DNA, the CDR3 is TGCGCCAGCGCTTCGCGGGGGCCGGAGATGAATGAGCAGTTCTTC. The gene calls are TRBV23-1 and TRBJ2-1, with a tentative D call TRBD2 (7 bases). TRBV23-1 is classed as an ORF, of uncertain function. The CDR3 length is 15 residues. Trimming stripped 8 bases from V and 7 bases from J, with 21 bases between.

The chain uses TRBV2 and TRBJ2-1, with D possibly TRBD2 on 6 matching bases. The germline CDR1 and CDR2 sequences are SNHLY and FYNNEI. V shed 6 bases and J shed 7 bases, with 10 bases lying between them. CDR3 size: 12 residues. The CDR3 DNA sequence: TGTGCCAGCAGCGCGGGAAGGAATGAGCAGTTCTTC. Protein product: CASSAGRNEQFF.

In this sample, this clone turned up once. The chain has TRBV29-1 and TRBJ2-3; 8 bases match TRBD2. CDR1 is SQVTM and CDR2 is ANQGSEA in the germline V gene. The CDR3 length is 14 residues. V was pared by 6 bases and J by 2 bases, with 7 bases of the junction left unmatched. The CDR3 DNA reads as TGCAGCGTCCAGCGGGAGTCGGTCACAGATACGCAGTATTTT. Its protein product is CSVQRESVTDTQYF.

This chain uses TRBV7-9 with TRBJ2-7, with 12 bases aligning to TRBD2. CDR3 length equals 15 residues. The V and J ends lost 2 bases and 7 bases, in that order; junction bases with no gene match: 6. Germline V lookup: CDR1 SEHNR, CDR2 FQNEAQ (reference sequence). The CDR3 bases are TGTGCCAGCAGCTTACCTAGCGGGAGGGCGCAGGAGCAGTACTTC. It yields the protein CASSLPSGRAQEQYF.

The chain couples TRBV6-5 to TRBJ2-2; 12 bases match TRBD2. Losses at the gene ends were 2 bases for V and 5 bases for J; bases not matched to a gene: 0. The CDR3 length is 15 residues. Germline CDR1 and CDR2: MNHEY and SVGAGI. The CDR3 spells CASSYGLAGTGELFF. The CDR3 DNA follows: TGTGCCAGCAGTTACGGACTAGCGGGAACCGGGGAGCTGTTTTTT.

V and J are TRBV5-1 and TRBJ2-7; possibly TRBD2 for D (5 bases). Germline assignment: CDR1 SGHRS and CDR2 YFSETQ. The CDR3 is made up of 15 amino acids. V lost 1 base and J 2 bases, leaving 13 bases between the germline ends. CDR3 sequence reads: CASSLRGMRAYEQYF. The CDR3 DNA is TGCGCCAGCAGCTTGCGTGGCATGCGGGCCTACGAGCAGTACTTC.

This chain joins TRBV7-3 and TRBJ2-1, with 9 bases lining up with TRBD2. CDR1 SGHTA and CDR2 FQGTGA come from the germline V gene. V was clipped by 4 bases and J by 3 bases; unmatched bases: 10. This CDR3 region has 17 residues. The DNA of the CDR3 is TGTGCCAGCAGCTCCAAAGTGGCGGGAGGGTACTACAATGAGCAGTTCTTC. Protein product: CASSSKVAGGYYNEQFF. The full variable domain, completed using reference TRBV7-3 and TRBJ2-1, is GAGVSQTPSNKVTEKGKYVELRCDPISGHTALYWYRQSLGQGPEFLIYFQGTGAADDSGLPNDRFFAVRPEGSVSTLKIQRTERGDSAVYLCASSSKVAGGYYNEQFFGPGTRLTVL.

This chain uses TRBV27 with TRBJ2-3; 9 nucleotides line up with TRBD2. Germline CDR1 and CDR2: MNHEY and SMNVEV (reference sequence). This CDR3 is 18 amino acids long. Losses at the gene ends were 2 bases for V and 5 bases for J; bases not matched to a gene: 14. CDR3 bases: TGTGCCAGCAGTTTACAGATAGCGGGGGCTCAGGGACTAGATACGCAGTATTTT. Protein product: CASSLQIAGAQGLDTQYF.

The chain combines TRBV19 with TRBJ2-7; 8 bases are shared with TRBD2. Germline assignment: CDR1 LNHDA and CDR2 SQIVND (reference sequence). Losses at the gene ends were 3 bases for V and 3 bases for J; bases not matched to a gene: 1. This CDR3 spans 13 amino acids. CDR3 in amino acids: CASSIGGGYEQYF. The CDR3 region has the DNA TGTGCCAGTAGTATCGGGGGGGGCTACGAGCAGTACTTC.

This sequence joins TRBV6-1 and TRBJ1-2; D remains unclear. Germline-derived CDR1 and CDR2 are MNHNS and SASEGT. Trimming pared 1 base from V and 6 bases from J, leaving 6 bases between. The CDR3 is made up of 12 amino acids. DNA for the CDR3: TGTGCCAGCAGTGAAGGAGGTCATGGCTACACCTTC. Translated, it gives CASSEGGHGYTF.

The CDR3 nucleotides read TGTGCCACCAGCAGAGGGCAGGGGTCTAATCAGCCCCAGCATTTT. It specifies CATSRGQGSNQPQHF. The chain couples TRBV15 to TRBJ1-5; D may be TRBD1 (6 bases). This CDR3 is 15 amino acids long. The germline V and J ends were trimmed by 1 base and 4 bases, with 11 bases remaining between them. Per germline, CDR1 LNHNV and CDR2 YYDKDF (reference sequence).

This clone was recorded only once. The chain has TRBV5-1 and TRBJ2-1; 10 bases agree with TRBD1. V was pared by 10 bases and J by 9 bases, with 10 bases of the junction left unmatched. Germline CDR1 reads SGHRS; CDR2 reads YFSETQ. The CDR3 extends over 13 amino acids. In DNA form, the CDR3 reads TGCGCCGGAGGGACAGGGGAGGATAGTGAGCAGTTCTTC. Protein product: CAGGTGEDSEQFF. The full variable domain, with the rest looked up from reference TRBV5-1 and TRBJ2-1, is KAGVTQTPRYLIKTRGQQVTLSCSPISGHRSVSWYQQTPGQGLQFLFEYFSETQRNKGNFPGRFSGRQFSNSRSEMNVSTLELGDSALYLCAGGTGEDSEQFFGPGTRLTVL.

The V and J genes are TRBV19 and TRBJ2-1, with D possibly being TRBD2 (5 bases). Per germline, CDR1 LNHDA and CDR2 SQIVND (reference sequence). The CDR3 has 15 residues. Trimming left V 10 bases short and J 8 bases short, with 24 bases between. In DNA, the CDR3 is TGTGCCACTCGCCTCAGGAGCGGCCAGACCCATGAGCAGTTCTTC. Its protein product is CATRLRSGQTHEQFF.

This sequence joins TRBV14 and TRBJ2-1; D possibly corresponds to TRBD2 (6 bases). This CDR3 is 14 amino acids long. The germline CDR1 and CDR2 sequences are SGHDN and FVKESK. V lost 4 bases and J 13 bases, leaving 20 bases between the germline ends. The CDR3: CASSPLTGSNFQFF. Here the CDR3 DNA reads TGTGCCAGCAGCCCACTTACCGGGAGCAACTTCCAGTTCTTC.

The chain employs TRBV7-8 and TRBJ2-6; TRBD1 matches at 8 bases. The CDR3 consists of 17 residues. V was pared by 6 bases and J by 0 bases, with 7 bases of the junction left unmatched. The V gene's germline CDR1 is SGHVS and CDR2 FQNEAQ. In nucleotides, the CDR3 is TGTGCCAGCAGGTCCGGGACAGGCTACTCTGGGGCCAACGTCCTGACTTTC. Its protein product is CASRSGTGYSGANVLTF.